This entry is about one T cell receptor beta chain. Its antigen is unidentified. These data belong to a study of beta chain features in type 1 diabetes. General study findings and limits: Shorter TCRB CDR3s, moderately but significantly so, marked every one of the four CD4+ subsets in Type 1 diabetes patients. Naive, central memory and Treg TCRB repertoires seemed to resemble each other more closely in patients than they did in healthy donors. A pattern of fewer insertions and more deletions at VDJ junctions was seen in type 1 diabetes patients.

The entirety of the isolated RNA underwent reverse transcription, so expressed TCRB transcripts were sequenced. The method was immunoSEQ multiplex PCR; TCRdb's version includes in-frame clones alone and lacks a portion of them. In the table there are 120,000 or so clones, around 15% of which are singletons. Per germline, CDR1 SGHVS and CDR2 FNYEAQ. The CDR3 runs to 15 residues. J gave up 4 bases and V 5 bases, and 5 bases lay outside the gene matches. The source material was central memory CD4+ T cells from blood. This clonotype originated in a man between 18 and 35 years old with type 1 diabetes. This chain links TRBV7-6 with TRBJ2-3; 11 bases match TRBD2. The CDR3 loop is CASSGTSGSADTQYF. The CDR3 DNA follows: TGTGCCAGCAGCGGGACTAGCGGTTCGGCAGATACGCAGTATTTT.